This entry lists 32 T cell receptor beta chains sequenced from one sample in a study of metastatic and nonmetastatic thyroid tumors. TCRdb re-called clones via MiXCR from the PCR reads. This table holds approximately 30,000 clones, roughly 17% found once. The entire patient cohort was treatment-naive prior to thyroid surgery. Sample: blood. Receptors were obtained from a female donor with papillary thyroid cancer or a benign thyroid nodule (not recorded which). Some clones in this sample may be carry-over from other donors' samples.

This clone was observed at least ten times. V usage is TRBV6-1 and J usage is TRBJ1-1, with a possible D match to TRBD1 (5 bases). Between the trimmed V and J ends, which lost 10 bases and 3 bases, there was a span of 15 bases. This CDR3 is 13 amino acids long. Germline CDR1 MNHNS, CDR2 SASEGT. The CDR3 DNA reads TGTGCCACGGCCCAGGGAAGTGACACTGAAGCTTTCTTT. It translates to CATAQGSDTEAFF.

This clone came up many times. The CDR3 sequence: CAVINGVEQYF. In DNA, the CDR3 is TGTGCCGTCATAAACGGGGTGGAGCAGTACTTC. The chain joins TRBV30 to TRBJ2-7; TRBD2 is a possible D gene (5 bases). The length of the CDR3 is 11 residues. From germline, CDR1 is GTSNPN and CDR2 SVGIG (reference sequence). Deletions cut 8 bases from V and 7 bases from J, with 15 bases between.

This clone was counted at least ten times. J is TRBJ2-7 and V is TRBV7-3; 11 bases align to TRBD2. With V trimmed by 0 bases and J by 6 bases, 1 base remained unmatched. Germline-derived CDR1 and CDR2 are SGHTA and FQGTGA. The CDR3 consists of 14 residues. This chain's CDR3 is CASSLTGTSGEQYF. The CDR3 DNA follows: TGTGCCAGCAGCTTAACCGGGACTAGCGGCGAGCAGTACTTC.

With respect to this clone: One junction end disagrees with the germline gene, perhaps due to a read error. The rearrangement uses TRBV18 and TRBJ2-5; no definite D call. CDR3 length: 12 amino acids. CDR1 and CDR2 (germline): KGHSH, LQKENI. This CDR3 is CASSLTQEAQYF. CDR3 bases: TGTGCCAGCTCGCTTACGCAAGAGGCCCAGTACTTC.

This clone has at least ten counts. The CDR3 is CSVATGLKNTGELFF. CDR3 bases: TGCAGCGTTGCCACAGGACTAAAGAACACCGGGGAGCTGTTTTTT. The chain couples TRBV29-1 to TRBJ2-2; D is possibly TRBD2 (6 bases). CDR1 is SQVTM, CDR2 ANQGSEA, per germline. This CDR3 is 15 amino acids long. Trimming removed 4 bases at V and 1 base at J, with 13 bases between.

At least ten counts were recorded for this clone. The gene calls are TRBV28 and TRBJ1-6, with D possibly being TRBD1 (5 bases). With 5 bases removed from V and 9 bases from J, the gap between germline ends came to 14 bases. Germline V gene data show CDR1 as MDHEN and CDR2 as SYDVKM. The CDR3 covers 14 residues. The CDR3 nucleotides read TGTGCCAGCAGTGCGGGGGGTGGGGCTTCACCCCTCCACTTT. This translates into CASSAGGGASPLHF.

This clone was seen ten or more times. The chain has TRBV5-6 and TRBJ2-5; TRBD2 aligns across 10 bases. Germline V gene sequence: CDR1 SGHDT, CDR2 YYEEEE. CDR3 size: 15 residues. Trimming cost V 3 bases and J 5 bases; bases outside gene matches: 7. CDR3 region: CASSSVAGGTETQYF. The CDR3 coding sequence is TGTGCCAGCAGCTCCGTAGCGGGAGGAACGGAGACCCAGTACTTC.

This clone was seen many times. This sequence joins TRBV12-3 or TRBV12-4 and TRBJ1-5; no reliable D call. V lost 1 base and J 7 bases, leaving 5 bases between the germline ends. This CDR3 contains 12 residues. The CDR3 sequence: CASSLGGQPQHF. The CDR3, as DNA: TGTGCCAGCAGTTTAGGTGGGCAGCCCCAGCATTTT.

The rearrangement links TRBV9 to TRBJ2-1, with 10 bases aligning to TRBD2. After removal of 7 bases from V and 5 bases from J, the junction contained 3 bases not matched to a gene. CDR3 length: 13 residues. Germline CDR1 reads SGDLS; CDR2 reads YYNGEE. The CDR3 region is CASGTSGDNEQFF. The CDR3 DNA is TGTGCCAGCGGAACTAGCGGGGACAATGAGCAGTTCTTC.

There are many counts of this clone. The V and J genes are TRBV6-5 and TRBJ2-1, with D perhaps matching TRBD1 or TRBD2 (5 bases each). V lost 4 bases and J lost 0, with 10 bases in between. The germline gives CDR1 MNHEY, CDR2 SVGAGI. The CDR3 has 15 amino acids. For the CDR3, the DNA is TGTGCCAGCAGTTCACTAGGGGTCTCCTACAATGAGCAGTTCTTC. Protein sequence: CASSSLGVSYNEQFF.

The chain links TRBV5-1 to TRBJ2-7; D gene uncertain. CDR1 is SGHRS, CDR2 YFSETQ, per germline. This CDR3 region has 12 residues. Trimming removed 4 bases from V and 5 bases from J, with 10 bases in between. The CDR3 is CASSHSWDEQYF. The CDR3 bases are TGCGCCAGCAGCCACTCGTGGGACGAGCAGTACTTC.

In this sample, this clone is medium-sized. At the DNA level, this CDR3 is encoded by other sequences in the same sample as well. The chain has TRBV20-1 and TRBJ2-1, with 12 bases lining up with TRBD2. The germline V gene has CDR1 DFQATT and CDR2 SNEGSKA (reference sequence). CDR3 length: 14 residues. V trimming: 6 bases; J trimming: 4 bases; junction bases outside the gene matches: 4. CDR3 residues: CSAAGTSGYNEQFF. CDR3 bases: TGCAGTGCCGCCGGGACTAGCGGGTACAATGAGCAGTTCTTC.

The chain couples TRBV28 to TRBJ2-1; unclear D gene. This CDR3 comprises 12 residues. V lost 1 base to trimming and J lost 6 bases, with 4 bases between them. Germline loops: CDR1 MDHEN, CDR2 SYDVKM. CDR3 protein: CASSLSLNEQFF. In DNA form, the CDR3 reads TGTGCCAGCAGTTTATCTCTCAATGAGCAGTTCTTC.

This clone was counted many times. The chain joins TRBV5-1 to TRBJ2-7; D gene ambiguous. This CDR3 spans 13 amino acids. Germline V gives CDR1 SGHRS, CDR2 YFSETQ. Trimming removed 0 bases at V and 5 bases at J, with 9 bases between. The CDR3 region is CASSLARFDEQYF. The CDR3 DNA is TGCGCCAGCAGCTTGGCCAGATTCGACGAGCAGTACTTC.

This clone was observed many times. CDR3 protein: CASSFASGTGAEKLFF. The DNA for the CDR3 is TGTGCCAGCAGCTTCGCCTCCGGGACAGGCGCGGAAAAACTGTTTTTT. The genes are TRBV7-6 and TRBJ1-4; 8 bases match TRBD1. CDR1 is SGHVS, CDR2 FNYEAQ, per germline. Trimming took 3 bases from V and 8 from J; bases not matched to a gene: 11. The CDR3 has 16 amino acids.

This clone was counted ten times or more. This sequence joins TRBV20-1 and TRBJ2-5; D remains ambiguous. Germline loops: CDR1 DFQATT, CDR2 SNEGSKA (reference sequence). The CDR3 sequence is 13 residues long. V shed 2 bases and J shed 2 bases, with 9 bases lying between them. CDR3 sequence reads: CSARWVQQETQYF. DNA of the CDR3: TGCAGTGCTAGATGGGTACAACAAGAGACCCAGTACTTC.

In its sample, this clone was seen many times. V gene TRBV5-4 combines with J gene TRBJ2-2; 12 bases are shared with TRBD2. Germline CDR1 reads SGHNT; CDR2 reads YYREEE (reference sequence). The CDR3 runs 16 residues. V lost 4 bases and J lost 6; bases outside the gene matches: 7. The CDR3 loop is CASSPLAGGPSGELFF. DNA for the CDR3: TGTGCCAGCAGCCCTCTAGCGGGAGGGCCTTCCGGGGAGCTGTTTTTT.

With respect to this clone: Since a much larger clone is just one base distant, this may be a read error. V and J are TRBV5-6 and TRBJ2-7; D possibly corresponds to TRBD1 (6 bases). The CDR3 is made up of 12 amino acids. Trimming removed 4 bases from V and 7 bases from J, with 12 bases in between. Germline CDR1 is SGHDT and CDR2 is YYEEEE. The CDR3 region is CASSLGAVEQYF. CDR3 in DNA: TGTGCCAGCAGCCTGGGGGCGGTGGAGCAGTACTTC.

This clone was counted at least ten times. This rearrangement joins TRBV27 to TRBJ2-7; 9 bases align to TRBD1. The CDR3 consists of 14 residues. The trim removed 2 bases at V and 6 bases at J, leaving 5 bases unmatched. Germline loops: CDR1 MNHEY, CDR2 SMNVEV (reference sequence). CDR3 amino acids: CASSLVGQGSEQYF. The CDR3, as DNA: TGTGCCAGCAGTTTAGTGGGACAGGGCTCCGAGCAGTACTTC.

The CDR3 spells CASSLDRQETQYF. DNA of the CDR3: TGCGCCAGCAGTCTCGACAGACAAGAGACCCAGTACTTC. V is TRBV5-1 and J is TRBJ2-5, with D perhaps TRBD1 (5 bases). There are 13 residues in the CDR3. With 5 bases removed from V and 2 bases from J, the gap between germline ends came to 10 bases. Germline V gene lookup returns CDR1 SGHRS and CDR2 YFSETQ. The entire variable domain, with the rest obtained from reference TRBV5-1 and TRBJ2-5, is as follows: KAGVTQTPRYLIKTRGQQVTLSCSPISGHRSVSWYQQTPGQGLQFLFEYFSETQRNKGNFPGRFSGRQFSNSRSEMNVSTLELGDSALYLCASSLDRQETQYFGPGTRLLVL.

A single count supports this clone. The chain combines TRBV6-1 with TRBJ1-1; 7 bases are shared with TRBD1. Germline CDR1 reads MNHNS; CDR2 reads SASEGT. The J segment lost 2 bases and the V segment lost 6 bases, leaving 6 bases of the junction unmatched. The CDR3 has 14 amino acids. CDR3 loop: CASRETGFNTEAFF. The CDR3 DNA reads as TGTGCCAGCAGGGAGACAGGGTTCAACACTGAAGCTTTCTTT.

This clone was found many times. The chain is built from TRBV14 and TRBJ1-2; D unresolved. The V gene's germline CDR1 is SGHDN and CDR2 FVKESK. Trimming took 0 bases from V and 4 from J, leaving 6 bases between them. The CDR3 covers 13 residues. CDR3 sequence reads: CASSQEWGYGYTF. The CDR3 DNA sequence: TGTGCCAGCAGCCAAGAATGGGGCTATGGCTACACCTTC. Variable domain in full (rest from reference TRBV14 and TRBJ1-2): EAGVTQFPSHSVIEKGQTVTLRCDPISGHDNLYWYRRVMGKEIKFLLHFVKESKQDESGMPNNRFLAERTGGTYSTLKVQPAELEDSGVYFCASSQEWGYGYTFGSGTRLTVV.

The DNA of the CDR3 is TGTGCCAGTAGTATTCCGGGGGCGGACGCCTACGAGCAGTACTTC. Translation gives CASSIPGADAYEQYF. The gene calls are TRBV19 and TRBJ2-7; tentatively, D is TRBD1 or TRBD2 (6 bases each). The length of the CDR3 is 15 residues. The V and J ends lost 3 bases and 2 bases respectively, with 14 bases between them. Germline CDR1 and CDR2: LNHDA and SQIVND (reference sequence). Full variable domain (outside the CDR3, taken from reference TRBV19 and TRBJ2-7): DGGITQSPKYLFRKEGQNVTLSCEQNLNHDAMYWYRQDPGQGLRLIYYSQIVNDFQKGDIAEGYSVSREKKESFPLTVTSAQKNPTAFYLCASSIPGADAYEQYFGPGTRLTVT.

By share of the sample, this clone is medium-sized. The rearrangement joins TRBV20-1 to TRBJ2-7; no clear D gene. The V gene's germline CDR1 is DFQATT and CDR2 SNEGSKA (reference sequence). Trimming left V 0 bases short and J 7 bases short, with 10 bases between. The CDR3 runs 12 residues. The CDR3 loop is CSARDLGWEQYF. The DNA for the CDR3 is TGCAGTGCTAGAGATCTCGGTTGGGAGCAGTACTTC.

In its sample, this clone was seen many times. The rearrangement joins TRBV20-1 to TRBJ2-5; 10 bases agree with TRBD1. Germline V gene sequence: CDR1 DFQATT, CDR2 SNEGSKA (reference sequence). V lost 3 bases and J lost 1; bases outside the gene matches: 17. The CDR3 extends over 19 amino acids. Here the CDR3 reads CSASAQGQGDWGPQETQYF. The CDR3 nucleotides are TGCAGTGCTAGCGCCCAAGGACAGGGGGACTGGGGTCCCCAAGAGACCCAGTACTTC.

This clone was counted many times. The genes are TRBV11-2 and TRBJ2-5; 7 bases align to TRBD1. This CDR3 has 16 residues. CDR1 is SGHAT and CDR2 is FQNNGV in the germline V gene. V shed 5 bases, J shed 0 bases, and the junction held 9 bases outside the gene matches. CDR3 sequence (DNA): TGTGCCAGCAGCCGCACACAGGGGTCAGACCAAGAGACCCAGTACTTC. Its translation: CASSRTQGSDQETQYF.

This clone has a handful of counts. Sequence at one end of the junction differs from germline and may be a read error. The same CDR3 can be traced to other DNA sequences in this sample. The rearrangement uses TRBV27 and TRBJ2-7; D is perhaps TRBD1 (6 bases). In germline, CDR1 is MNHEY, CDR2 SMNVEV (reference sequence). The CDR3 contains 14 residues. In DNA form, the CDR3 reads TGTGCCAGCAGTCTACAGGGTGCCTCGGGTGAGCATTACTTC. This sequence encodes CASSLQGASGEHYF.

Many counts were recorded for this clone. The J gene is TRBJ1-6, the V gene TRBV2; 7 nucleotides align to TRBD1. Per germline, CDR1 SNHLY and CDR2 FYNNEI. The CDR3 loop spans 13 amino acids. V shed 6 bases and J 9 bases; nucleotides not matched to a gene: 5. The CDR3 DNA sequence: TGTGCCAGCAGGGCAGGGGGGTCTTCACCCCTCCACTTT. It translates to CASRAGGSSPLHF. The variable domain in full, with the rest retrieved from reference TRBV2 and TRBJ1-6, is EPEVTQTPSHQVTQMGQEVILRCVPISNHLYFYWYRQILGQKVEFLVSFYNNEISEKSEIFDDQFSVERPDGSNFTLKIRSTKLEDSAMYFCASRAGGSSPLHFGNGTRLTVT.

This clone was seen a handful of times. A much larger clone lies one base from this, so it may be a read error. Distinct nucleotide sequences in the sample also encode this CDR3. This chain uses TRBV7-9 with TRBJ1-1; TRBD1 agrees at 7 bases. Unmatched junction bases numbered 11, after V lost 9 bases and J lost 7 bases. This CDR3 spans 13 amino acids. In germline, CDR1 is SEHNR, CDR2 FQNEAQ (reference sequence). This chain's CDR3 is CASSLTGVGEAFF. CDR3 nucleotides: TGTGCCAGTAGCCTAACAGGGGTAGGTGAAGCTTTCTTT.

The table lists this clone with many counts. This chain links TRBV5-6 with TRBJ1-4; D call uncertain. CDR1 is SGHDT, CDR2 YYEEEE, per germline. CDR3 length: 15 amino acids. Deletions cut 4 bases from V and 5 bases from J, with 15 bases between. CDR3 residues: CASSLGLGINEKLFF. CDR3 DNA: TGTGCCAGCAGCCTTGGCTTGGGAATAAATGAAAAACTGTTTTTT.

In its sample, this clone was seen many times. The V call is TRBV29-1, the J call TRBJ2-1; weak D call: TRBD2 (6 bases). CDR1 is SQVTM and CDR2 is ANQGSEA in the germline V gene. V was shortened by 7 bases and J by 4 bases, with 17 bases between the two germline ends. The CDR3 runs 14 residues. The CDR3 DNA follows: TGCAGCGCAGAGCAGCGGGCAGGATACAATGAGCAGTTCTTC. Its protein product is CSAEQRAGYNEQFF.

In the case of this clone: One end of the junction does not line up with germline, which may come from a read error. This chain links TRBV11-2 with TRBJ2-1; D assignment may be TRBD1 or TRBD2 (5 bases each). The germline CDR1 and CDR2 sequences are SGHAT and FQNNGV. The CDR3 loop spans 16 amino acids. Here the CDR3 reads CASSLRVLGVSNEQIF. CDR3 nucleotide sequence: TGTGCCAGCAGCTTAAGAGTGTTGGGGGTGTCCAATGAGCAGATCTTC. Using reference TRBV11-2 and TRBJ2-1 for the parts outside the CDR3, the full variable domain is EAGVAQSPRYKIIEKRQSVAFWCNPISGHATLYWYQQILGQGPKLLIQFQNNGVVDDSQLPKDRFSAERLKGVDSTLKIQPAKLEDSAVYLCASSLRVLGVSNEQIFGPGTRLTVL.